This is a list of T cell receptor beta chains from one sample in a study of blood T cell repertoires in COVID-19. Some clones are missing from TCRdb's copy, which holds only in-frame ones; the method was immunoSEQ multiplex PCR. The sample contains about 480,000 clones, around 88% of which appear only once. Sequences were obtained from peripheral blood. These receptors were taken from a woman aged 45-60 years with COVID-19, enrolled during active disease. CDR3s include the opening cysteine and the closing phenylalanine or tryptophan. The order of the fields is D gene, J gene, V gene, CDR3 length, clone size, CDR3 protein, CDR3 DNA. D genes are given only for firm matches. The size entry is marked missing in some rows and otherwise reads once, few, many or a size class.

D: NA
J: TRBJ1-2
V: TRBV24-1
length: 13
size: NA
CDR3: CATSSGGNYGYTF
DNA: TGTGCCACCTCTTCGGGGGGCAACTATGGCTACACCTTC

D: NA
J: TRBJ1-2
V: TRBV2
length: 14
size: few
CDR3: CASSDGRGTRGYTF
DNA: TGTGCCAGCAGTGACGGGCGGGGGACGAGAGGCTACACCTTC

D: NA
J: TRBJ2-5
V: TRBV21-1
length: 16
size: once
CDR3: CASSKEGDRGQETQYF
DNA: TGTGCCAGCAGCAAAGAGGGGGACAGGGGCCAGGAGACCCAGTACTTC

D: NA
J: TRBJ1-1
V: TRBV5-1
length: 13
size: NA
CDR3: CASSSAGNTEAFF
DNA: TGCGCCAGCAGCTCCGCAGGGAACACTGAAGCTTTCTTT

D: TRBD1
J: TRBJ1-2
V: TRBV19
length: 16
size: NA
CDR3: CASSQNEGQGFRGYTF
DNA: TGTGCCAGTAGCCAAAATGAGGGACAGGGGTTCCGTGGCTACACCTTC

D: NA
J: TRBJ1-4
V: TRBV2
length: 14
size: NA
CDR3: CASSELQGDEKLFF
DNA: TGTGCCAGCAGTGAACTCCAGGGCGATGAAAAACTGTTTTTT

D: TRBD1
J: TRBJ2-1
V: TRBV28
length: 15
size: NA
CDR3: CASHAGTGNLPEQFF
DNA: TGTGCCAGCCATGCCGGGACAGGGAATTTACCTGAGCAGTTCTTC

D: NA
J: TRBJ2-5
V: TRBV5-1
length: 14
size: NA
CDR3: CASSLYGRQETQYF
DNA: TGCGCCAGCAGCTTGTATGGCAGACAAGAGACCCAGTACTTC

D: TRBD1
J: TRBJ1-1
V: TRBV9
length: 14
size: NA
CDR3: CASSNGQGGTEAFF
DNA: TGTGCCAGCAGCAACGGACAGGGGGGGACTGAAGCTTTCTTT

D: NA
J: TRBJ1-4
V: TRBV18
length: 16
size: NA
CDR3: CASSPPRRQTNEKLFF
DNA: TGTGCCAGCTCACCACCTAGGAGACAGACTAATGAAAAACTGTTTTTT

D: TRBD1
J: TRBJ1-1
V: TRBV19
length: 15
size: NA
CDR3: CASSRGQGRDTEAFF
DNA: TGTGCCAGTAGTAGGGGACAGGGGAGAGACACTGAAGCTTTCTTT

D: NA
J: TRBJ1-4
V: TRBV15
length: 15
size: NA
CDR3: CATSRDGGPAEKLFF
DNA: TGTGCCACCAGCAGAGATGGAGGACCGGCTGAAAAACTGTTTTTT

D: NA
J: TRBJ1-2
V: TRBV9
length: 14
size: NA
CDR3: CASSVTESNYGYTF
DNA: TGTGCCAGCAGCGTCACAGAGAGTAACTATGGCTACACCTTC

D: NA
J: TRBJ2-3
V: TRBV19
length: 15
size: NA
CDR3: CASSLRTGSTDTQYF
DNA: TGTGCCAGTAGTCTACGGACGGGGAGCACAGATACGCAGTATTTT

D: NA
J: TRBJ1-1
V: TRBV29-1
length: 13
size: NA
CDR3: CSVERQGSTEAFF
DNA: TGCAGCGTTGAACGGCAGGGGAGCACTGAAGCTTTCTTT

D: TRBD1
J: TRBJ1-1
V: TRBV2
length: 11
size: NA
CDR3: CASSGQGGAFF
DNA: TGTGCCAGCAGCGGTCAGGGGGGTGCTTTCTTT

D: TRBD2
J: TRBJ2-3
V: TRBV5-4
length: 18
size: NA
CDR3: CASSSGTSGPKRTDTQYF
DNA: TGTGCCAGCAGCTCGGGGACTAGCGGCCCCAAACGGACAGATACGCAGTATTTT

D: NA
J: TRBJ1-2
V: TRBV5-1
length: 13
size: once
CDR3: CASSLVQGDGYTF
DNA: TGCGCCAGCAGCTTGGTGCAGGGCGATGGCTACACCTTC

D: TRBD1
J: TRBJ2-2
V: TRBV4-2
length: 15
size: NA
CDR3: CASSQGTGYTGELFF
DNA: TGTGCCAGCAGCCAAGGGACAGGGTACACCGGGGAGCTGTTTTTT

D: TRBD2
J: TRBJ2-2
V: TRBV3-1/TRBV3-2
length: 14
size: NA
CDR3: CASKRGGGTGELFF
DNA: TGTGCCAGCAAACGGGGCGGGGGCACCGGGGAGCTGTTTTTT

D: TRBD2
J: TRBJ2-3
V: TRBV15
length: 18
size: NA
CDR3: CATSRDLAGAAPTDTQYF
DNA: TGTGCCACCAGCAGGGACTTAGCGGGGGCCGCTCCCACAGATACGCAGTATTTT

D: NA
J: TRBJ2-3
V: TRBV5-1
length: 16
size: NA
CDR3: CASSLDGSRSTDTQYF
DNA: TGCGCCAGCAGCTTGGATGGTTCGCGTAGCACAGATACGCAGTATTTT

D: NA
J: TRBJ2-2
V: TRBV24-1
length: 14
size: NA
CDR3: CATRGASGTGELFF
DNA: TGTGCCACCCGCGGGGCCTCTGGCACCGGGGAGCTGTTTTTT